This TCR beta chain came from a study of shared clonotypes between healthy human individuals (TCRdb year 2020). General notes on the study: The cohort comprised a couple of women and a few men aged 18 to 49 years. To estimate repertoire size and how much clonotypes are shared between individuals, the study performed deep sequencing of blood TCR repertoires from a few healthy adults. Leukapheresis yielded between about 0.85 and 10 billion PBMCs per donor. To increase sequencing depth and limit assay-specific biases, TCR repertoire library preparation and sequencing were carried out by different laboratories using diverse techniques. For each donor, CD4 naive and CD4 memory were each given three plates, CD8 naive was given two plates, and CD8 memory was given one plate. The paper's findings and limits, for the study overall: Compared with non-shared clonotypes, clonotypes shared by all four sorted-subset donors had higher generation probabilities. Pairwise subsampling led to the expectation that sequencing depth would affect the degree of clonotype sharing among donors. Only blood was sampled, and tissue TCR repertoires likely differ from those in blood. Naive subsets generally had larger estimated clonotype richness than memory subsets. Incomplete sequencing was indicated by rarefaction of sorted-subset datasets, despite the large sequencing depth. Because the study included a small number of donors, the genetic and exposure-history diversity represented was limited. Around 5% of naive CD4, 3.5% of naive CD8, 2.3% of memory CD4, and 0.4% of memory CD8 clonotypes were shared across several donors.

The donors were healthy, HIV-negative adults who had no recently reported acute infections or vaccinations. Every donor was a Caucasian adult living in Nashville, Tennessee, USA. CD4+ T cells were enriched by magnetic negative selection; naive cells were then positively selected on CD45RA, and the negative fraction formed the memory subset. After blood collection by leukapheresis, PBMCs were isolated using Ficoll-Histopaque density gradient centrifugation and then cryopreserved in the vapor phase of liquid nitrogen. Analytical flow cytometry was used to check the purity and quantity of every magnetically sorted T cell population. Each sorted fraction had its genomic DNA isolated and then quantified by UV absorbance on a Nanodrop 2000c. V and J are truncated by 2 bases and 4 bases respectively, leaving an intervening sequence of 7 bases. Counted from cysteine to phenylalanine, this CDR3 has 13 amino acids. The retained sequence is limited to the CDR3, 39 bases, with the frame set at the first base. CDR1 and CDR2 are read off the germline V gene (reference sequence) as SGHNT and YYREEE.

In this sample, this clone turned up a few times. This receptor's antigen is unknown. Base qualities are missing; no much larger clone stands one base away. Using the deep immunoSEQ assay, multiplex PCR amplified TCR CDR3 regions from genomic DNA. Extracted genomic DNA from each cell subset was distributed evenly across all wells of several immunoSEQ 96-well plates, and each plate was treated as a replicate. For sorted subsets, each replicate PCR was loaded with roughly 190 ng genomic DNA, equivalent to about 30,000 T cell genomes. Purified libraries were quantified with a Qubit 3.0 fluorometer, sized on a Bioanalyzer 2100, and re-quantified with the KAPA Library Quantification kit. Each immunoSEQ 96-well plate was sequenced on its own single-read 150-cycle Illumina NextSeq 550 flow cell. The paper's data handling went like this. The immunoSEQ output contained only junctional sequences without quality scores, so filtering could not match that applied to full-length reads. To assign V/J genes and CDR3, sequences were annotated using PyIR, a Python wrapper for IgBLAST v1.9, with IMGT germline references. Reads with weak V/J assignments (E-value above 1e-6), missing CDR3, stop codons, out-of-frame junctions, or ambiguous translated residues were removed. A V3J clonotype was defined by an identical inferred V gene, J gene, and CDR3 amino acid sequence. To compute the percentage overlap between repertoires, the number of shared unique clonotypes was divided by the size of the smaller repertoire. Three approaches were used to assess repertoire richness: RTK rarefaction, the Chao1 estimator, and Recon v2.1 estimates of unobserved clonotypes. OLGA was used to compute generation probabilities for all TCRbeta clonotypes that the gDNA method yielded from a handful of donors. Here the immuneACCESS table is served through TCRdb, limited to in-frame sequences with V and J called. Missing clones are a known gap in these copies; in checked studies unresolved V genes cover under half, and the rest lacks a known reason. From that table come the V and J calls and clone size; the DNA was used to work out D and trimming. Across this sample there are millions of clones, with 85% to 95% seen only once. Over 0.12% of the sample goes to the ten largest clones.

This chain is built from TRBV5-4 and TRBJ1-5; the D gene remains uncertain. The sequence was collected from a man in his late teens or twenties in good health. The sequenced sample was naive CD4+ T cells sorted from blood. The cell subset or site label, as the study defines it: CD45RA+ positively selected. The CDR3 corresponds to CASSFGRNQPQHF. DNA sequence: TGTGCCAGCAGCTTTGGGAGGAATCAGCCCCAGCATTTT.